This T cell receptor beta chain was recorded in a study of T cell repertoires in cytomegalovirus infection. Study-level background: Evidence of both CMV infection and a matching HLA type came from public TCR beta signatures.

This clonotype showed up just a few times. The antigen remains undetermined. TCRdb used MiXCR to reprocess the reads, holding one entry per CDR3 protein. The sample has hundreds of thousands of distinct CDR3 sequences; roughly 36% are singletons. Findings of the study overall: The ex vivo response was dominated by HLA-C-restricted CMV-specific TCR beta clonotypes. Frequencies of public TCR beta families were cumulated, and this identified carriers of CMV plus the relevant HLA.

The specimen sequenced was PBMCs. This clonotype originated in a human donor in good health (CMV status not recorded). Some clones in this sample may be carry-over from other donors' samples.

This chain's CDR3 is CASSESHSQQFF. The CDR3 DNA is TGTGCCAGCAGTGAATCGCACTCGCAGCAGTTCTTC. V gene TRBV25-1 combines with J gene TRBJ2-1, with unresolved D. Trimming left V 1 base short and J 11 bases short, with 9 bases between. Germline loops: CDR1 MGHDK, CDR2 SYGVNS. The CDR3 covers 12 residues. Combining the CDR3 with reference TRBV25-1 and TRBJ2-1 gives the whole variable domain EADIYQTPRYLVIGTGKKITLECSQTMGHDKMYWYQQDPGMELHLIHYSYGVNSTEKGDLSSESTVSRIRTEHFPLTLESARPSHTSQYLCASSESHSQQFFGPGTRLTVL.